These 8 T cell receptor beta chains were all obtained from the same sample, sequenced in a study of T cells in Graves' hyperthyroidism and ophthalmopathy. Amplified TCR beta CDR3 regions derived from RNA transcripts. Researchers ran a first-round RT-PCR on the TCR CDR3 using the HTBI primer set. Each CDR3 protein is one row after TCRdb ran MiXCR on the multiplex PCR reads. Of under 400,000 distinct CDR3 sequences listed, approximately 17% are singletons. The specimen was blood. The receptor source for this set is a man aged 25 to 40 with Graves' hyperthyroidism.

This clonotype was detected many times. The CDR3 sequence: CASTLQGGNTEAFF. In nucleotides, the CDR3 is TGCGCCAGCACCTTACAGGGTGGAAACACTGAAGCTTTCTTT. V is TRBV5-1 and J is TRBJ1-1; D perhaps matches TRBD1 (6 bases). The V end was cut by 6 bases, the J end by 2 bases, with 14 bases between. This CDR3 has 14 amino acids. Germline values: CDR1 SGHRS, CDR2 YFSETQ.

This clonotype showed up many times. This sequence joins TRBV12-3 or TRBV12-4 and TRBJ1-1, with TRBD1 matching over 7 bases. The CDR3 length is 14 residues. Unmatched junction bases numbered 4, after V lost 1 base and J lost 5 bases. CDR3 sequence: CASSLGAGGTEAFF. CDR3 DNA: TGTGCCAGCAGTTTAGGAGCAGGGGGGACTGAAGCTTTCTTT.

This clonotype was counted only a few times. This chain uses TRBV6-1 with TRBJ2-2; no clear D gene. Germline V gives CDR1 MNHNS, CDR2 SASEGT. The germline V and J ends were trimmed by 5 bases and 5 bases, with 9 bases remaining between them. CDR3 length: 13 residues. DNA of the CDR3: TGTGCCAGCAGTACCCGCCGGACCGGGGAGCTGTTTTTT. Amino acids: CASSTRRTGELFF.

Points on this clonotype: A much larger clone sits a single nucleotide away, making a read error possible. The J gene is TRBJ2-7, the V gene TRBV11-2; 7 bases line up with TRBD2. The germline V gene has CDR1 SGHAT and CDR2 FQNNGV. The CDR3 is 14 residues long. The CDR3 spells CASSFASGMYVQYF. The CDR3 nucleotides are TGTGCCAGCAGCTTCGCTAGCGGCATGTACGTGCAGTACTTC.

This clonotype was found a few times. The genes are TRBV7-9 and TRBJ1-2, with no clear D. The germline gives CDR1 SEHNR, CDR2 FQNEAQ (reference sequence). V lost 7 bases, J lost 4 bases, and 16 bases lay in between. The CDR3 contains 14 residues. The CDR3 DNA reads as TGTGCCAGCAAGCTGAGTGGTCAGGTCTATGGCTACACCTTC. As protein: CASKLSGQVYGYTF. Supplemented by reference TRBV7-9 and TRBJ1-2, the full variable domain reads DTGVSQNPRHKITKRGQNVTFRCDPISEHNRLYWYRQTLGQGPEFLTYFQNEAQLEKSRLLSDRFSAERPKGSFSTLEIQRTEQGDSAMYLCASKLSGQVYGYTFGSGTRLTVV.

This clonotype has only a few counts. The chain links TRBV6-1 to TRBJ2-3, with D hard to call. The CDR3 loop spans 14 amino acids. Deletions cut 4 bases from V and 2 bases from J, with 10 bases between. CDR1 and CDR2 from the germline V gene are MNHNS and SASEGT. CDR3 amino acids: CASSVGSYTDTQYF. Written as DNA, the CDR3 is TGTGCCAGCAGTGTTGGCAGCTACACAGATACGCAGTATTTT.

V is TRBV20-1 and J is TRBJ1-2, with D unresolved. Trimming took off 3 bases at V and 8 bases at J, with 16 bases between the two ends. In germline, CDR1 is DFQATT, CDR2 SNEGSKA (reference sequence). The CDR3 contains 13 residues. The DNA for the CDR3 is TGCAGTGCTAGTAGTCGGCCTACCAGCGGCTACACCTTC. Translation: CSASSRPTSGYTF.

This clonotype was observed a handful of times. V and J are TRBV28 and TRBJ2-4, with a weak D call TRBD1 (5 bases). The germline V gene encodes CDR1 MDHEN and CDR2 SYDVKM. The CDR3 length is 13 residues. The V gene lost 7 bases and the J gene lost 6 bases, with 13 bases spanning the gap. This CDR3 is CASMTADTNIQYF. As DNA, the CDR3 is TGTGCCAGCATGACAGCAGATACAAACATTCAGTACTTC.